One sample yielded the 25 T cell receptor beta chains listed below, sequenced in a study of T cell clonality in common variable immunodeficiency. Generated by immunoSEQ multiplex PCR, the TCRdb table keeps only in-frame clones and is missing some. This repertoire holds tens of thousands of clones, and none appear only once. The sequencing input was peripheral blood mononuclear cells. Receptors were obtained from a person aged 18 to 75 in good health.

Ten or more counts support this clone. CDR3 DNA, as far as it was read: TGCGCCAGCAGCTCGGGGACAGTAAATGAA. It specifies CASSSGTVNE. The full CDR3 is CASSSGTVNEAFF. The rearrangement joins TRBV5-1 to TRBJ1-1, with 7 bases lining up with TRBD1. Read coverage stops 3 residues before the CDR3 terminus; the germline J gene supplies the remainder. The V gene's germline CDR1 is SGHRS and CDR2 YFSETQ. After removal of 3 bases from V and 7 bases from J, the junction contained 6 bases not matched to a gene. The CDR3 runs to 13 residues.

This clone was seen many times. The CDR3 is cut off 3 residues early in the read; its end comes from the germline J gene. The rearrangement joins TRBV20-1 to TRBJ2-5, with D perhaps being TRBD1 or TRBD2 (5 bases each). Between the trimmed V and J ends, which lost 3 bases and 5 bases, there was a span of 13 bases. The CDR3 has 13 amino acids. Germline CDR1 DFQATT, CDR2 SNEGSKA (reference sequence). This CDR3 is CSARFEGLETQYF. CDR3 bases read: TGCAGTGCTAGGTTCGAGGGGCTGGAGACC.

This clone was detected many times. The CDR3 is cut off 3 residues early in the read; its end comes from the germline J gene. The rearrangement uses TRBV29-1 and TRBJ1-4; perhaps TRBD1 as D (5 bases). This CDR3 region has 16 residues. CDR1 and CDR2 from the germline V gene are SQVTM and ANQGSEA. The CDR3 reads CSVEEWSTSGANVLFF. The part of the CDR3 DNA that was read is TGCAGCGTTGAAGAATGGAGTACCTCTGGGGCCAACGTA. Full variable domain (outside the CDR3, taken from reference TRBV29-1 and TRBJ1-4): SAVISQKPSRDICQRGTSLTIQCQVDSQVTMMFWYRQQPGQSLTLIATANQGSEATYESGFVIDKFPISRPNLTFSTLTVSNMSPEDSSIYLCSVEEWSTSGANVLFFGSGTQLSVL.

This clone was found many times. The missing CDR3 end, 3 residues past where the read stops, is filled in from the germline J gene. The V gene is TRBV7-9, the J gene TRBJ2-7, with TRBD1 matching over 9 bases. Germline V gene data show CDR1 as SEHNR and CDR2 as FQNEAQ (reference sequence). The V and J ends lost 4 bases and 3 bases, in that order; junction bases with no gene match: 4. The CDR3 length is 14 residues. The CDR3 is CASSSGTGNYEQYF. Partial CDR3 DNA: TGTGCCAGCAGCTCGGGGACAGGGAACTACGAG.

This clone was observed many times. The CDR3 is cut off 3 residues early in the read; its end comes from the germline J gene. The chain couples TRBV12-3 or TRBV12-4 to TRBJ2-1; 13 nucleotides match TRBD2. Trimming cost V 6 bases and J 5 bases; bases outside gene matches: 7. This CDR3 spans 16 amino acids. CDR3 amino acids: CASSNRGTSGNNEQFF. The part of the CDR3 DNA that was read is TGTGCCAGCAGCAACCGGGGGACTAGCGGGAACAATGAG.

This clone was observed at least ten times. Incomplete CDR3 DNA: TGTGCCAGCAGCCTAGATCCAGCCTACAATGAG. Its translation is CASSLDPAYNE. The entire CDR3 protein is CASSLDPAYNEQFF. The gene calls are TRBV7-2 and TRBJ2-1; D unclear. The CDR3 extends 3 residues past the end of the read, so its final part is completed from the germline J gene. Germline V gene lookup returns CDR1 SGHTA and CDR2 FQGNSA. This CDR3 contains 14 residues. V lost 5 bases to trimming and J lost 2 bases, with 10 bases between them.

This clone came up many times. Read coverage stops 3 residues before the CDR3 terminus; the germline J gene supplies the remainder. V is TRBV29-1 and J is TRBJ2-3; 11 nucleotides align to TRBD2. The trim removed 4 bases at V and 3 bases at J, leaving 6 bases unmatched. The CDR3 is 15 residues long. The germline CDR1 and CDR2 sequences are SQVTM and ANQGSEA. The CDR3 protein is CSVATSGSWTDTQYF. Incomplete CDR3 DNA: TGCAGCGTTGCTACTAGCGGGAGTTGGACAGATACG.

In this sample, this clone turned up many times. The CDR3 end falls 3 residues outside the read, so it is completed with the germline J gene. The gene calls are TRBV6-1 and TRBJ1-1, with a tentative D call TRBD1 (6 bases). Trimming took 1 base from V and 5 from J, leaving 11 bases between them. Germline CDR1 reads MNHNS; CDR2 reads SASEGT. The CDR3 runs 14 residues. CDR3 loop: CASSEVQGRTEAFF. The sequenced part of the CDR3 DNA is TGTGCCAGCAGTGAAGTGCAGGGGAGGACTGAA.

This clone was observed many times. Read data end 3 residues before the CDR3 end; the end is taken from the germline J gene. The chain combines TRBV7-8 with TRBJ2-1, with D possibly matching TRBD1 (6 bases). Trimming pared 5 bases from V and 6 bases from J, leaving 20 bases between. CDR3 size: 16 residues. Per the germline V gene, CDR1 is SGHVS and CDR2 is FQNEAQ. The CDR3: CASSTRTVLRVNEQFF. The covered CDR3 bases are TGTGCCAGCAGCACCCGGACAGTCCTTCGGGTCAATGAG. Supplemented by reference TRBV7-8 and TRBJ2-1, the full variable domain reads GAGVSQSPRYKVAKRGQDVALRCDPISGHVSLFWYQQALGQGPEFLTYFQNEAQLDKSGLPSDRFFAERPEGSVSTLKIQRTQQEDSAVYLCASSTRTVLRVNEQFFGPGTRLTVL.

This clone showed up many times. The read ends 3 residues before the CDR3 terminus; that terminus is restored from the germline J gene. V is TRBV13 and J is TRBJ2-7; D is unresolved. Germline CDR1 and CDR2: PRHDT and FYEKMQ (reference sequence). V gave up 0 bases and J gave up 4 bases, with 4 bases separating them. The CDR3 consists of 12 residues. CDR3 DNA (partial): TGTGCCAGCAGCTTAGGCCTATACGAG. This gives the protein CASSLGLYE. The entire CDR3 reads CASSLGLYEQYF.

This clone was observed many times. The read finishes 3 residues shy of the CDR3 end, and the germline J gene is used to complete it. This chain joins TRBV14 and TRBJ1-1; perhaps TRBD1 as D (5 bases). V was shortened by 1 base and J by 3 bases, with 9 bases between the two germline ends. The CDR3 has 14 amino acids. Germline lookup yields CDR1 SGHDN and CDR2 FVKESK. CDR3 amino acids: CASSQVRQYTEAFF. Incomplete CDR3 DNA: TGTGCCAGCAGCCAAGTCAGACAGTACACTGAA.

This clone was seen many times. The covered CDR3 bases are TGTGCCAGCAGTCCAACAGGGAGAATTATTTACAATGAG. This sequence encodes CASSPTGRIIYNE. The whole CDR3 reads CASSPTGRIIYNEQFF. The genes are TRBV6-4 and TRBJ2-1; perhaps TRBD1 as D (6 bases). The read stops 3 residues short of the end of the CDR3; the missing end is completed from the germline J gene. This CDR3 contains 16 residues. V lost 5 bases to trimming and J lost 4 bases, with 18 bases between them. Germline V gene sequence: CDR1 MRHNA, CDR2 SNTAGT.

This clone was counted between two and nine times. This CDR3 reads CSARDAGTGWQETQYF. The CDR3 bases that were read are TGCAGTGCTAGAGATGCCGGGACAGGGTGGCAAGAGACC. This rearrangement joins TRBV20-1 to TRBJ2-5; TRBD1 aligns across 9 bases. The CDR3 end lies 3 residues beyond the end of the read and is filled in from the germline J gene. Unmatched junction bases numbered 7, after V lost 0 bases and J lost 2 bases. The CDR3 is 16 residues long. CDR1 and CDR2 (germline): DFQATT, SNEGSKA (reference sequence).

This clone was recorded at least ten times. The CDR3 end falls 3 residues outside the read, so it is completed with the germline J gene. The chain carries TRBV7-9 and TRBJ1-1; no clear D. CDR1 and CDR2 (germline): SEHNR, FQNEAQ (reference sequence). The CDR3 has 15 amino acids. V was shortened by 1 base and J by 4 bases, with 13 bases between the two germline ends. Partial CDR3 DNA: TGTGCCAGCAGCTTAGACCCTCGGGGTCGCACTGAA. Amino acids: CASSLDPRGRTE. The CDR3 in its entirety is CASSLDPRGRTEAFF.

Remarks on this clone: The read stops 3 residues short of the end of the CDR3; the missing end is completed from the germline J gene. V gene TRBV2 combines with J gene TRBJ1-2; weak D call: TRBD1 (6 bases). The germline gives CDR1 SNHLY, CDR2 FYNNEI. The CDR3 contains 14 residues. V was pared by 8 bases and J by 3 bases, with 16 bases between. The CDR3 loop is CASQGQRGDYGYTF. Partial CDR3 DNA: TGTGCCAGCCAAGGACAGCGGGGAGACTATGGC.

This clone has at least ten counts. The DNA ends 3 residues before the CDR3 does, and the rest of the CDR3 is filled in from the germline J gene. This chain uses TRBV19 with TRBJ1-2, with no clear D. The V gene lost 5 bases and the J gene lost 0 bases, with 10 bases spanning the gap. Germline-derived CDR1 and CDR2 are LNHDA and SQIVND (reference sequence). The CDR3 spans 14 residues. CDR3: CASSLAVTNYGYTF. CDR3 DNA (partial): TGTGCCAGTAGTCTCGCGGTGACTAACTATGGC.

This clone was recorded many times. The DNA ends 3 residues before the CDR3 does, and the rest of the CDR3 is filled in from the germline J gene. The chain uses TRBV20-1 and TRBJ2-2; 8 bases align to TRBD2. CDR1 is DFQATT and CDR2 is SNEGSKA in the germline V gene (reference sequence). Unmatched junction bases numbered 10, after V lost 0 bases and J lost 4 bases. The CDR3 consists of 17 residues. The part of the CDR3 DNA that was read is TGCAGTGCTAGAGATTTCGGCGGGGGGCTGAGCACCGGGGAG. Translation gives CSARDFGGGLSTGE. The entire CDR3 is CSARDFGGGLSTGELFF.

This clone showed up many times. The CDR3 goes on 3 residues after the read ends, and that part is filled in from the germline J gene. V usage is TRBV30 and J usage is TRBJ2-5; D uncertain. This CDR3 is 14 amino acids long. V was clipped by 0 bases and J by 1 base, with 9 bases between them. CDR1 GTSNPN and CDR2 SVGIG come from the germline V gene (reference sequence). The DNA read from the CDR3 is TGTGCCTGGAGTGTCTGGCGGCCCCAAGAGACC. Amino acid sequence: CAWSVWRPQET. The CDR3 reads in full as CAWSVWRPQETQYF.

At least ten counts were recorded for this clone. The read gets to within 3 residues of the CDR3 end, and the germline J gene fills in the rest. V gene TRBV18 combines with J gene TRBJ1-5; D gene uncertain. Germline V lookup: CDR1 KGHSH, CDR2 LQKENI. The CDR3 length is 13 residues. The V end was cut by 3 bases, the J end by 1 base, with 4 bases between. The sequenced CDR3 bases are TGTGCCAGCTCACCCCAGAGCAATCAGCCC. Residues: CASSPQSNQP. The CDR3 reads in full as CASSPQSNQPQHF. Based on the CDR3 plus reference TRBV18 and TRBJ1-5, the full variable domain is NAGVMQNPRHLVRRRGQEARLRCSPMKGHSHVYWYRQLPEEGLKFMVYLQKENIIDESGMPKERFSAEFPKEGPSILRIQQVVRGDSAAYFCASSPQSNQPQHFGDGTRLSIL.

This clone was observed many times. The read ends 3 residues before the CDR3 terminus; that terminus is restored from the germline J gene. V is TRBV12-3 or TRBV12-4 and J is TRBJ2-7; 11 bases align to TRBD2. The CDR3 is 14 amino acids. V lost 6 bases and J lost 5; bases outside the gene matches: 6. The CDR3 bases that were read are TGTGCCAGCAGACTAGCGGGAGAGACTAACGAG. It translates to CASRLAGETNE. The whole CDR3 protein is CASRLAGETNEQYF.

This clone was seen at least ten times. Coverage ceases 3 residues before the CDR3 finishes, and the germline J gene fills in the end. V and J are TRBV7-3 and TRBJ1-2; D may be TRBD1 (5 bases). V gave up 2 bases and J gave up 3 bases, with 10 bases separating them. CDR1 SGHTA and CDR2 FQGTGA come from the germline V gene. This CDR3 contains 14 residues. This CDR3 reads CASSLGGGDYGYTF. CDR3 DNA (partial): TGTGCCAGCAGCTTAGGCGGGGGGGACTATGGC.

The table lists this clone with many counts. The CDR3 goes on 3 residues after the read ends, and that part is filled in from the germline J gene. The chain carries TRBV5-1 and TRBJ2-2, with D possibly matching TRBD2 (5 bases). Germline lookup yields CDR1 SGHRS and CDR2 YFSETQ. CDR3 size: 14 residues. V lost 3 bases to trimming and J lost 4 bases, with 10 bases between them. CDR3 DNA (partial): TGCGCCAGCAGCTCCGAGGGTGGCACCGGGGAG. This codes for CASSSEGGTGE. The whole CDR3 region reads CASSSEGGTGELFF.

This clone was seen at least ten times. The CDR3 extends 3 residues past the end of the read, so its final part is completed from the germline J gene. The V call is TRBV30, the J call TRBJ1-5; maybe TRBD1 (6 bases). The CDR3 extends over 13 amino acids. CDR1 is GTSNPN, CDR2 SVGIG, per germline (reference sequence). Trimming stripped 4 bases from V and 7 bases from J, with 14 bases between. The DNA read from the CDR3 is TGTGCCTGGACCAAAGGGGGAGCACAGCCC. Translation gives CAWTKGGAQP. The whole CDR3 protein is CAWTKGGAQPQHF.

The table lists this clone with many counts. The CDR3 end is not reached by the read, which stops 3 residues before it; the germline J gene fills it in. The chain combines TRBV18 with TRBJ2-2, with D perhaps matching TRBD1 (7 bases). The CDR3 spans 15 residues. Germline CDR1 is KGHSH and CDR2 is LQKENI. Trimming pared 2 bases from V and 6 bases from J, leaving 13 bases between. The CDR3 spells CASSPGGGAAGELFF. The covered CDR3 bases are TGTGCCAGCTCACCAGGAGGGGGCGCCGCCGGGGAG. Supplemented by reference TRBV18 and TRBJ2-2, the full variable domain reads NAGVMQNPRHLVRRRGQEARLRCSPMKGHSHVYWYRQLPEEGLKFMVYLQKENIIDESGMPKERFSAEFPKEGPSILRIQQVVRGDSAAYFCASSPGGGAAGELFFGEGSRLTVL.

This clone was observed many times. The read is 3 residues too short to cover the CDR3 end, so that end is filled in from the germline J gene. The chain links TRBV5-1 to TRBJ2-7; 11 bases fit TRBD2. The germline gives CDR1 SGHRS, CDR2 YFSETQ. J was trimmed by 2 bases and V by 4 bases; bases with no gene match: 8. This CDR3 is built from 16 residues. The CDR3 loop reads CASSILAGGTAYEQYF. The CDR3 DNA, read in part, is TGCGCCAGCAGCATATTAGCGGGGGGGACCGCCTACGAG.